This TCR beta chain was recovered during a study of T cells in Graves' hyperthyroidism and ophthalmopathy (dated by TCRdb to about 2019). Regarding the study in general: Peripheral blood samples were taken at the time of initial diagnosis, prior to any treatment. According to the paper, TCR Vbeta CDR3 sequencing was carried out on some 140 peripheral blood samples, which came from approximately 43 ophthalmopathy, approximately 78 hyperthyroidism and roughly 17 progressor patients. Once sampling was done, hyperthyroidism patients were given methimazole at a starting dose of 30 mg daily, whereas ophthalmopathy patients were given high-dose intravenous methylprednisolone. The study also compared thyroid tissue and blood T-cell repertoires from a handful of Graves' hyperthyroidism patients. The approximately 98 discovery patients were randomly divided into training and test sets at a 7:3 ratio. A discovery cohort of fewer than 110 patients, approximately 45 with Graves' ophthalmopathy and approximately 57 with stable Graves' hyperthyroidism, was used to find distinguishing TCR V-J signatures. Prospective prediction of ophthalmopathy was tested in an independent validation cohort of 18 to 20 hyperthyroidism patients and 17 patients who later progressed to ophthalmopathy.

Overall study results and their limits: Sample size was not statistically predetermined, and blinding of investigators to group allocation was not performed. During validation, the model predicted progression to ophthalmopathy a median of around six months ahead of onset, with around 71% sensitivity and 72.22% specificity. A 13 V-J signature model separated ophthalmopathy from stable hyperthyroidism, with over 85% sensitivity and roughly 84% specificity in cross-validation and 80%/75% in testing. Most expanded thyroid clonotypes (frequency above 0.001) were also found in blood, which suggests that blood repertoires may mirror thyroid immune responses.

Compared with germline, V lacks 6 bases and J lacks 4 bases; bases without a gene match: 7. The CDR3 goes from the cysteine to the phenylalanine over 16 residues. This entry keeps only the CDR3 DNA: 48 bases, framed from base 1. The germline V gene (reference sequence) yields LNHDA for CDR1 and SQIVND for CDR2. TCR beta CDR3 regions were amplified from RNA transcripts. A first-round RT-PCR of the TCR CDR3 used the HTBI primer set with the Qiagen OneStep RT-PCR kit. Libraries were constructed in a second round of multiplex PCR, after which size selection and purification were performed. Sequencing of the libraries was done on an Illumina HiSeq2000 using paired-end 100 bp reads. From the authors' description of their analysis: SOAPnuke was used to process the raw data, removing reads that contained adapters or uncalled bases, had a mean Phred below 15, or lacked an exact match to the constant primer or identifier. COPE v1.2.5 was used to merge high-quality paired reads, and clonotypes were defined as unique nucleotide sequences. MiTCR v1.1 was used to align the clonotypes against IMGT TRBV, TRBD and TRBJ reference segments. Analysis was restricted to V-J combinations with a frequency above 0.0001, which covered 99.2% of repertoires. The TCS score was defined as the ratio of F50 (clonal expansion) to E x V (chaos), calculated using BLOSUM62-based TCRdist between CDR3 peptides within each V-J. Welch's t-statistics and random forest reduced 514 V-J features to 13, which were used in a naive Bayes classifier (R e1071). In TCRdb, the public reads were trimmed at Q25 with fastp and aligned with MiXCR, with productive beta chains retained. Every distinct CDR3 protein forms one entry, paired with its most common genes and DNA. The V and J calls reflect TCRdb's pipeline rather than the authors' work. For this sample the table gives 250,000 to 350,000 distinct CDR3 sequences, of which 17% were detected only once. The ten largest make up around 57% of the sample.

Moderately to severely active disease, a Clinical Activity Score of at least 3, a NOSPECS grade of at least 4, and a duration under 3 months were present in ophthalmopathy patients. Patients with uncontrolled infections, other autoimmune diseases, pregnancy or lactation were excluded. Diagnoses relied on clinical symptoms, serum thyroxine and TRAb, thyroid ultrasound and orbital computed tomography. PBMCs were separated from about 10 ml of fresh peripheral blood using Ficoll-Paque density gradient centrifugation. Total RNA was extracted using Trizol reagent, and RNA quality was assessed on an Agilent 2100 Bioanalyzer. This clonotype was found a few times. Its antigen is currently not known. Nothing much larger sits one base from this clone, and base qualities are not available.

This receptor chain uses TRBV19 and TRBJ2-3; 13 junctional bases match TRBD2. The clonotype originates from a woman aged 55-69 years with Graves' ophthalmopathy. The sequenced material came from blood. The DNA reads TGTGCCAGTAGACCTCCCGGACTAGCGGGGGCAGATACGCAGTATTTT. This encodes CASRPPGLAGADTQYF. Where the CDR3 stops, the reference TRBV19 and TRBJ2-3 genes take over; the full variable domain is DGGITQSPKYLFRKEGQNVTLSCEQNLNHDAMYWYRQDPGQGLRLIYYSQIVNDFQKGDIAEGYSVSREKKESFPLTVTSAQKNPTAFYLCASRPPGLAGADTQYFGPGTRLTVL.